This is a list of T cell receptor beta chains from one sample in a study of vaccination and CD4 T cells after COVID-19. These receptors lack a known antigen. One entry per CDR3 protein, called by TCRdb with MiXCR from the PCR reads. The data show about 15,000 distinct CDR3 sequences, with around 24% seen just once and about 24% held by the top ten. Sequencing was carried out using cultured CD4+ T cells from blood. The receptor source for this set is a human donor with COVID-19. Both conserved end residues are part of each CDR3. D genes are given only for firm matches. Not every row has a clone size; where given, it reads once, few, many or a size class.

j_gene: TRBJ1-2; d_gene: .; v_gene: TRBV2; abundance: .; CDR3aa: CASNERSPGFVGYTF; CDR3nt: TGTGCCAGCAACGAAAGATCGCCAGGTTTCGTTGGCTACACCTTC
j_gene: TRBJ1-2; d_gene: TRBD1; v_gene: TRBV7-2; abundance: .; CDR3aa: CASSPADRVGYTF; CDR3nt: TGTGCCAGCAGCCCGGCGGACAGGGTAGGCTACACCTTC
j_gene: TRBJ1-6; d_gene: .; v_gene: TRBV6-5; abundance: .; CDR3aa: CASNYDDKLSSYNSPLHF; CDR3nt: TGTGCCAGCAATTACGATGACAAGTTGAGCTCCTATAATTCACCCCTCCACTTT
j_gene: TRBJ2-3; d_gene: .; v_gene: TRBV7-2; abundance: few; CDR3aa: CASSKGPRTDTQYF; CDR3nt: TGTGCCAGCAGCAAGGGACCTCGCACAGATACGCAGTATTTT
j_gene: TRBJ1-5; d_gene: .; v_gene: TRBV5-1; abundance: few; CDR3aa: CASSADGQPIQPQHF; CDR3nt: TGCGCCAGCAGCGCGGACGGCCAGCCTATTCAGCCCCAGCATTTT
j_gene: TRBJ1-2; d_gene: .; v_gene: TRBV5-1; abundance: .; CDR3aa: CASSWGSGYTF; CDR3nt: TGCGCCAGCAGCTGGGGGTCTGGCTACACCTTC
j_gene: TRBJ2-7; d_gene: TRBD1; v_gene: TRBV4-2; abundance: .; CDR3aa: CASSQDWDRDSYEQYF; CDR3nt: TGTGCCAGCAGCCAAGACTGGGACAGGGACTCCTACGAGCAGTACTTC
j_gene: TRBJ2-2; d_gene: .; v_gene: TRBV6-1; abundance: few; CDR3aa: CATRAAVANTGELFF; CDR3nt: TGTGCCACCCGGGCAGCTGTCGCGAACACCGGGGAGCTGTTTTTT
j_gene: TRBJ2-1; d_gene: TRBD2; v_gene: TRBV24-1; abundance: few; CDR3aa: CAIGAGGSYNEQFF; CDR3nt: TGTGCCATCGGAGCGGGGGGTTCCTACAATGAGCAGTTCTTC
j_gene: TRBJ1-5; d_gene: TRBD1; v_gene: TRBV12-3/TRBV12-4; abundance: few; CDR3aa: CASSDLRDRFQPQHF; CDR3nt: TGTGCCAGCAGTGACCTCCGGGACAGATTTCAGCCCCAGCATTTT
j_gene: TRBJ1-6; d_gene: .; v_gene: TRBV7-6; abundance: .; CDR3aa: CASSPLGGGVAWGSPLHF; CDR3nt: TGTGCCAGCAGCCCCCTAGGGGGGGGGGTGGCCTGGGGTTCACCCCTCCACTTT
j_gene: TRBJ2-3; d_gene: .; v_gene: TRBV5-1; abundance: .; CDR3aa: CASSLAGLSSNTQYF; CDR3nt: TGCGCCAGCAGCTTGGCGGGACTCTCCTCGAATACGCAGTATTTT
j_gene: TRBJ1-2; d_gene: .; v_gene: TRBV7-2; abundance: .; CDR3aa: CASSLPGGPDGYTF; CDR3nt: TGTGCCAGCAGCTTACCGGGGGGACCGGATGGCTACACCTTC
j_gene: TRBJ2-5; d_gene: .; v_gene: TRBV11-1; abundance: .; CDR3aa: CASSFGRGETQYF; CDR3nt: TGTGCCAGCAGCTTCGGCAGGGGAGAGACCCAGTACTTC